The 20 T cell receptor beta chains in this list originate from one sample, sequenced in a study of blood T cell repertoires in COVID-19. Sequencing was performed with immunoSEQ multiplex PCR; in TCRdb, only in-frame clones are kept and a portion is missing. This table has around 450,000 clones, nearly 90% appearing once. The source material was PBMCs or T cells enriched from blood (not recorded which). The receptor source for this set is a woman younger than 30 with acute COVID-19.

This clone was seen only a few times. The gene calls are TRBV27 and TRBJ1-2; 9 bases line up with TRBD1. After removal of 5 bases from V and 4 bases from J, the junction contained 5 bases not matched to a gene. CDR3 length: 14 residues. In germline, CDR1 is MNHEY, CDR2 SMNVEV (reference sequence). The CDR3 here is CASSADRGSYGYTF. DNA for the CDR3: TGTGCCAGCAGTGCGGACAGGGGCTCCTATGGCTACACCTTC.

The rearrangement uses TRBV2 and TRBJ2-5; 8 bases map to TRBD2. V shed 1 base, J shed 2 bases, and the junction held 3 bases outside the gene matches. This CDR3 is 15 amino acids long. Germline assignment: CDR1 SNHLY and CDR2 FYNNEI. CDR3 nucleotide sequence: TGTGCCAGCAGTGAAGTTACGGGGGGGCAAGAGACCCAGTACTTC. As protein: CASSEVTGGQETQYF.

The J gene is TRBJ2-7, the V gene TRBV9; 12 bases line up with TRBD1. V lost 1 base and J lost 5; bases outside the gene matches: 7. In germline, CDR1 is SGDLS, CDR2 YYNGEE. CDR3 length equals 16 residues. The CDR3 region has the DNA TGTGCCAGCAGCGTATGGGCCGGGACAGGGGGCAACGAGCAGTACTTC. Protein product: CASSVWAGTGGNEQYF.

The chain links TRBV2 to TRBJ1-6, with D possibly being TRBD1 (6 bases). The CDR3 extends over 16 amino acids. V was shortened by 4 bases and J by 7 bases, with 17 bases between the two germline ends. Per germline, CDR1 SNHLY and CDR2 FYNNEI. CDR3 coding DNA: TGTGCCAGCAGTGCCCTAGGGACGGGGGGCAATTCACCCCTCCACTTT. Residues: CASSALGTGGNSPLHF. The complete variable domain, with remaining parts taken from reference TRBV2 and TRBJ1-6, reads EPEVTQTPSHQVTQMGQEVILRCVPISNHLYFYWYRQILGQKVEFLVSFYNNEISEKSEIFDDQFSVERPDGSNFTLKIRSTKLEDSAMYFCASSALGTGGNSPLHFGNGTRLTVT.

The rearrangement uses TRBV10-3 and TRBJ2-7, with 7 bases aligning to TRBD2. Germline V gene sequence: CDR1 ENHRY, CDR2 SYGVKD. V lost 1 base and J lost 1; bases outside the gene matches: 1. CDR3 size: 14 residues. The CDR3 DNA reads TGTGCCATCAGTGAGTGGGGGGGATCCTACGAGCAGTACTTC. This gives the protein CAISEWGGSYEQYF.

This chain joins TRBV29-1 and TRBJ2-3; 9 bases agree with TRBD2. CDR3 length: 13 amino acids. J lost 4 bases, V lost 2 bases, and 1 base had no gene match. Per germline, CDR1 SQVTM and CDR2 ANQGSEA. DNA of the CDR3: TGCAGCGTTGAAATAGCGGGAGCAGATACGCAGTATTTT. Protein sequence: CSVEIAGADTQYF.

The chain is built from TRBV3-1 (or the pseudogene TRBV3-2) and TRBJ2-5; TRBD2 is a possible D gene (6 bases). The CDR3 runs 13 residues. CDR1 LGHDT and CDR2 YNNKEL come from the germline V gene (reference sequence). V was trimmed by 7 bases and J by 1 base, leaving 10 bases between them. The CDR3 DNA reads TGTGCCAGCACCCGGGACTTCCAAGAGACCCAGTACTTC. This encodes CASTRDFQETQYF.

The chain uses TRBV15 and TRBJ1-6, with D perhaps matching TRBD1 (5 bases). Germline CDR1 and CDR2: LNHNV and YYDKDF (reference sequence). CDR3 length: 18 amino acids. Trimming shortened V by 1 base and J by 7 bases, and 20 bases separated the two germline ends. The CDR3 DNA is TGTGCCACCAGCAGAGTCAGGGCCTCTCGGGCTGGGAATTCACCCCTCCACTTT. Residues: CATSRVRASRAGNSPLHF.

V usage is TRBV5-1 and J usage is TRBJ1-4; 10 bases map to TRBD1. There are 14 residues in the CDR3. After removal of 5 bases from V and 6 bases from J, the junction contained 4 bases not matched to a gene. Germline lookup yields CDR1 SGHRS and CDR2 YFSETQ. Here the CDR3 reads CASRAGTGDEKLFF. DNA of the CDR3: TGCGCCAGCAGAGCCGGGACAGGGGATGAAAAACTGTTTTTT.

The chain is built from TRBV14 and TRBJ2-5; 8 nucleotides line up with TRBD1. Germline V gene sequence: CDR1 SGHDN, CDR2 FVKESK. J gave up 7 bases and V 2 bases, and 3 bases lay outside the gene matches. The CDR3 spans 13 residues. CDR3 DNA sequence: TGTGCCAGCAGCCAACGGACAGGGTCGACCCAGTACTTC. This encodes CASSQRTGSTQYF.

CDR3 DNA sequence: TGTGCCAGCGAGAAGGGACAGGGGGTTTCCGAGCAGTACTTC. Translating gives CASEKGQGVSEQYF. The chain carries TRBV5-8 and TRBJ2-7, with 11 bases that match TRBD1. Looked up from germline, CDR1 is SGHTS and CDR2 is YDEGEE. The V gene end was trimmed by 7 bases and the J gene end by 6 bases; junction bases not matched to a gene: 9. This CDR3 is 14 amino acids long.

This rearrangement joins TRBV6-5 to TRBJ2-7, with 11 nucleotides matching TRBD1. The germline V gene has CDR1 MNHEY and CDR2 SVGAGI. The CDR3 sequence is 15 residues long. The V gene end was trimmed by 5 bases and the J gene end by 5 bases; junction bases not matched to a gene: 8. This CDR3 is CASSSLRTGGNEQYF. In DNA form, the CDR3 reads TGTGCCAGCAGTAGCCTCCGGACAGGGGGCAACGAGCAGTACTTC.

The V and J genes are TRBV6-5 and TRBJ1-1, with 7 bases matching TRBD1. The CDR3 totals 15 residues. V shed 0 bases, J shed 1 base, and the junction held 2 bases outside the gene matches. Germline assignment: CDR1 MNHEY and CDR2 SVGAGI. The CDR3, as DNA: TGTGCCAGCAGTTACTCGAACAGGGGGAACACTGAAGCTTTCTTT. Translation gives CASSYSNRGNTEAFF.

The chain links TRBV24-1 to TRBJ1-2; the match to TRBD1 covers 7 bases. Germline V gene sequence: CDR1 KGHDR, CDR2 SFDVKD. V shed 6 bases, J shed 7 bases, and the junction held 7 bases outside the gene matches. This CDR3 is built from 13 residues. CDR3 sequence: CATSLRDSIGYTF. The CDR3 DNA sequence: TGTGCCACCAGTCTCCGGGACAGTATTGGCTACACCTTC.

V usage is TRBV6-5 and J usage is TRBJ1-2; D remains unclear. V shed 4 bases and J shed 0 bases, with 9 bases lying between them. The CDR3 covers 14 residues. The germline V gene has CDR1 MNHEY and CDR2 SVGAGI. The CDR3 loop is CASSSTLSNYGYTF. The CDR3 DNA sequence: TGTGCCAGCAGTTCGACACTCTCTAACTATGGCTACACCTTC.

The chain couples TRBV25-1 to TRBJ2-5; 8 bases map to TRBD2. CDR3 length: 15 amino acids. Unmatched junction bases numbered 8, after V lost 4 bases and J lost 4 bases. CDR1 and CDR2 from the germline V gene are MGHDK and SYGVNS. This chain's CDR3 is CASSGLAGFIETQYF. CDR3 DNA: TGTGCCAGCAGTGGTTTAGCGGGATTTATAGAGACCCAGTACTTC.

The chain carries TRBV20-1 and TRBJ2-1; D ambiguous. The CDR3 spans 10 residues. CDR1 and CDR2 from the germline V gene are DFQATT and SNEGSKA (reference sequence). Trimming left V 1 base short and J 8 bases short, with 3 bases between. CDR3 amino acids: CSARADEQFF. CDR3 nucleotides: TGCAGTGCTAGAGCGGATGAGCAGTTCTTC.

This chain joins TRBV18 and TRBJ2-1; 10 bases fit TRBD2. The junction had 3 bases not matched to a gene; V was cut back by 2 bases and J by 2 bases. This CDR3 has 16 residues. Germline assignment: CDR1 KGHSH and CDR2 LQKENI. CDR3 region: CASSPSSGRAYNEQFF. Written as DNA, the CDR3 is TGTGCCAGCTCACCATCAAGCGGGAGGGCCTACAATGAGCAGTTCTTC.

The genes are TRBV9 and TRBJ1-1, with D possibly TRBD1 on 6 matching bases. The germline CDR1 and CDR2 sequences are SGDLS and YYNGEE. V lost 4 bases and J lost 5, with 15 bases in between. This CDR3 comprises 14 residues. CDR3 sequence (DNA): TGTGCCAGCAGCCCAGAGGCAGGGGAGACTGAAGCTTTCTTT. Translation: CASSPEAGETEAFF.

This chain uses TRBV5-1 with TRBJ2-1; D is ambiguous. Looked up from germline, CDR1 is SGHRS and CDR2 is YFSETQ. Between the trimmed V and J ends, which lost 0 bases and 3 bases, there was a span of 7 bases. The CDR3 covers 14 residues. This chain's CDR3 is CASSLGQNYNEQFF. As DNA, the CDR3 is TGCGCCAGCAGCTTGGGTCAGAACTACAATGAGCAGTTCTTC.